These T cell receptor beta chains were read from a single sample in a study of OX40 agonist ivuxolimab in advanced cancers. Repertoires were generated with immunoSEQ multiplex PCR, while TCRdb's copy carries only in-frame clones and drops some. The data show 58,000 or so clones, over 80% seen once. Here the sequenced sample was CD4+ or CD8+ T cells sorted from blood, taken in a trial of the OX40 agonist ivuxolimab. The source is an adult with an advanced solid tumor such as melanoma, head and neck, liver or kidney cancer. The CDR3 runs from the conserved cysteine through the conserved F or W. D genes are given only for firm matches. Size values are once, few and many counts, or a class for expanded clones, and some rows have none.

TRBJ2-5	.	TRBD2	TRBV10-3	CAISDSTAGESETQYF	TGTGCCATCAGTGACTCGACAGCGGGAGAGAGTGAGACCCAGTACTTC
TRBJ2-7	.	.	TRBV5-6	CASSLVEYEQYF	TGTGCCAGCAGCTTGGTGGAATACGAGCAGTACTTC
TRBJ2-5	once	.	TRBV30	CAWSRITVQETQYF	TGTGCCTGGAGTAGGATAACAGTTCAAGAGACCCAGTACTTC
TRBJ1-2	.	.	TRBV4-1	CASSQLQGSYGYTF	TGCGCCAGCAGCCAGTTACAGGGTAGCTATGGCTACACCTTC
TRBJ1-1	.	TRBD1	TRBV6-5	CASSLGQGRSNTEAFF	TGTGCCAGCAGTTTGGGACAGGGCCGTTCGAACACTGAAGCTTTCTTT
TRBJ2-2	.	.	TRBV2	CASSEAGYQLNTGELFF	TGTGCCAGCAGTGAAGCCGGATACCAACTGAACACCGGGGAGCTGTTTTTT
TRBJ1-3	.	.	TRBV14	CASSSDSSGNTIYF	TGTGCCAGCAGCTCCGATTCCTCTGGAAACACCATATATTTT
TRBJ1-4	.	.	TRBV7-9	CASSYTETINEKLFF	TGTGCCAGCAGCTACACAGAGACTATTAATGAAAAACTGTTTTTT
TRBJ1-3	.	TRBD1	TRBV5-6	CASSSTRQGAFRNTIYF	TGTGCCAGCAGCTCGACAAGACAGGGGGCCTTTCGAAACACCATATATTTT
TRBJ2-5	.	.	TRBV6-5	CASSYPSGTQYF	TGTGCCAGCAGTTACCCCAGCGGGACCCAGTACTTC
TRBJ1-6	.	.	TRBV28	CASSSGRRGYSPLHF	TGTGCCAGCAGTTCCGGACGCAGGGGTTATTCACCCCTCCACTTT
TRBJ2-1	.	.	TRBV7-9	CASSLKDYNEQFF	TGTGCCAGCAGCTTAAAAGATTACAATGAGCAGTTCTTC
TRBJ1-2	.	.	TRBV28	CASSSTRQFFYGYTF	TGTGCCAGCAGCTCGACACGGCAGTTCTTCTATGGCTACACCTTC
TRBJ1-3	.	.	TRBV19	CASSIVGGGNTIYF	TGTGCCAGTAGTATAGTGGGCGGCGGAAACACCATATATTTT
TRBJ2-2	.	.	TRBV27	CASGRGASTGELFF	TGTGCCAGTGGCCGGGGGGCGTCCACCGGGGAGCTGTTTTTT
TRBJ2-5	.	.	TRBV5-5	CASSLKRTQETQYF	TGTGCCAGCAGCTTGAAGAGGACGCAAGAGACCCAGTACTTC
TRBJ1-1	once	.	TRBV6-5	CASSYSAENTEAFF	TGTGCCAGCAGTTACTCGGCGGAGAACACTGAAGCTTTCTTT
TRBJ1-1	few	.	TRBV9	CASSQLMNTEAFF	TGTGCCAGCAGCCAGCTAATGAACACTGAAGCTTTCTTT
TRBJ2-5	.	.	TRBV29-1	CSVDGVGGARETQYF	TGCAGCGTTGACGGGGTTGGGGGGGCCCGAGAGACCCAGTACTTC
TRBJ1-2	.	TRBD1	TRBV27	CASRLGQSDYGYTF	TGTGCCAGCAGGCTGGGACAGAGTGACTATGGCTACACCTTC
TRBJ1-1	.	.	TRBV7-9	CASSFLDTEAFF	TGTGCCAGCAGCTTTCTGGACACTGAAGCTTTCTTT
TRBJ2-2	.	.	TRBV7-2	CASSFAGTSTSGELFF	TGTGCCAGCAGCTTCGCAGGGACCTCTACCTCCGGGGAGCTGTTTTTT
TRBJ2-1	.	TRBD2	TRBV7-2	CASSPRGTSGQSSYNEQFF	TGTGCCAGCAGCCCAAGGGGGACTAGCGGACAGAGCTCCTACAATGAGCAGTTCTTC
TRBJ2-7	.	.	TRBV5-6	CASSHRQDGSYEQYF	TGTGCCAGCAGTCATCGACAGGATGGCTCCTACGAGCAGTACTTC
TRBJ2-5	.	.	TRBV19	CASSLGSGVTQETQYF	TGTGCCAGTAGTTTGGGGTCAGGAGTCACCCAAGAGACCCAGTACTTC
TRBJ2-2	.	TRBD1	TRBV11-3	CASSFGQGIPTGELFF	TGTGCCAGCAGCTTCGGACAGGGTATACCTACCGGGGAGCTGTTTTTT
TRBJ1-4	.	TRBD1	TRBV19	CASSPQGAEKLFF	TGTGCCAGTAGTCCCCAGGGGGCTGAAAAACTGTTTTTT
TRBJ2-1	once	TRBD2	TRBV6-1	CAGSEGLAAYNEQFF	TGTGCCGGCAGTGAGGGACTAGCGGCCTACAATGAGCAGTTCTTC
TRBJ2-7	.	.	TRBV19	CASSIDGTGNYEQYF	TGTGCCAGTAGTATAGATGGGACGGGCAACTACGAGCAGTACTTC
TRBJ2-4	.	.	TRBV11-1	CASSPPGATKNIQYF	TGTGCCAGCAGCCCCCCGGGAGCGACCAAAAACATTCAGTACTTC
TRBJ1-2	.	.	TRBV30	CAWSVLSNYGYTF	TGTGCCTGGAGTGTACTCTCAAACTATGGCTACACCTTC
TRBJ2-7	few	.	TRBV7-8	CASSLVDEQYF	TGTGCCAGCAGCTTAGTCGACGAGCAGTACTTC
TRBJ2-7	.	TRBD2	TRBV6-1	CASMGSDSGSYEQYF	TGTGCCAGCATGGGTTCTGACAGCGGGAGCTACGAGCAGTACTTC
TRBJ2-1	.	TRBD2	TRBV29-1	CSGEIAGNEQFF	TGCAGCGGGGAAATAGCGGGCAATGAGCAGTTCTTC
TRBJ1-2	.	.	TRBV5-6	CASSLTGNGYTF	TGTGCCAGCAGCTTAACAGGGAATGGCTACACCTTC
TRBJ1-5	.	.	TRBV2	CASSEIRGGASNQPQHF	TGTGCCAGCAGTGAGATTAGGGGGGGGGCGTCCAATCAGCCCCAGCATTTT
TRBJ1-2	.	TRBD1	TRBV29-1	CSAGDRTNYGYTF	TGCAGCGCAGGGGACAGAACTAACTATGGCTACACCTTC
TRBJ2-2	.	.	TRBV6-4	CASSADYIRGELFF	TGTGCCAGCAGTGCGGACTATATCCGCGGGGAGCTGTTTTTT
TRBJ2-5	.	.	TRBV19	CASSTNPGPSYQETQYF	TGTGCCAGTAGTACCAACCCCGGACCTTCGTACCAAGAGACCCAGTACTTC
TRBJ2-3	once	TRBD2	TRBV2	CASSSTLGLAEDTDTQYF	TGTGCCAGCAGTTCTACTCTGGGACTAGCGGAGGACACAGATACGCAGTATTTT
TRBJ1-1	.	.	TRBV9	CASSPTVATEAFF	TGTGCCAGCAGTCCGACAGTGGCCACTGAAGCTTTCTTT
TRBJ2-7	.	.	TRBV30	CAWSEGRKTYEQYF	TGTGCCTGGAGCGAGGGACGGAAGACCTACGAGCAGTACTTC
TRBJ2-7	.	TRBD2	TRBV19	CASRRTSGSQFAYEQYF	TGTGCCAGTAGACGGACTAGCGGGAGCCAATTTGCCTACGAGCAGTACTTC
TRBJ2-3	.	.	TRBV27	CASSLGASTDTQYF	TGTGCCAGCAGTTTGGGGGCTAGCACAGATACGCAGTATTTT
TRBJ2-7	.	.	TRBV19	CASTAQGSYEQYF	TGTGCCAGTACCGCCCAGGGATCCTACGAGCAGTACTTC
TRBJ1-4	.	.	TRBV7-5	CARSLGQGAFEKLFF	TGTGCCAGAAGCTTAGGGCAGGGGGCTTTTGAAAAACTGTTTTTT